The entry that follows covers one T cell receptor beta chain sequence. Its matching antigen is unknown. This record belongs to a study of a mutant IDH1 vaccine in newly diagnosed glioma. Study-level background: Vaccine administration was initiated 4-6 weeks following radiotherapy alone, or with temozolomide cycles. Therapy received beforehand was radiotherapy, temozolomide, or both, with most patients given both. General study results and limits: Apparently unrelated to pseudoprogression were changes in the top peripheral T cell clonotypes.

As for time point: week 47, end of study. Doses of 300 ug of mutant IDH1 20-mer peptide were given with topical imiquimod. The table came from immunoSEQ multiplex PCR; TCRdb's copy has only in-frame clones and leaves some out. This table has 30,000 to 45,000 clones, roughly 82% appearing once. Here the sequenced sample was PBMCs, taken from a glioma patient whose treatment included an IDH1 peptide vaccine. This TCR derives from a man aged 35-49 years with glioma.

CDR3 residues: CASSLSTGNQPQHF. The CDR3 DNA sequence: TGTGCCAGCAGCTTAAGCACGGGCAATCAGCCCCAGCATTTT. The V and J genes are TRBV7-9 and TRBJ1-5, with D hard to call. The germline CDR1 and CDR2 sequences are SEHNR and FQNEAQ (reference sequence). The V gene lost 2 bases and the J gene lost 2 bases, with 7 bases spanning the gap. The CDR3 consists of 14 residues.